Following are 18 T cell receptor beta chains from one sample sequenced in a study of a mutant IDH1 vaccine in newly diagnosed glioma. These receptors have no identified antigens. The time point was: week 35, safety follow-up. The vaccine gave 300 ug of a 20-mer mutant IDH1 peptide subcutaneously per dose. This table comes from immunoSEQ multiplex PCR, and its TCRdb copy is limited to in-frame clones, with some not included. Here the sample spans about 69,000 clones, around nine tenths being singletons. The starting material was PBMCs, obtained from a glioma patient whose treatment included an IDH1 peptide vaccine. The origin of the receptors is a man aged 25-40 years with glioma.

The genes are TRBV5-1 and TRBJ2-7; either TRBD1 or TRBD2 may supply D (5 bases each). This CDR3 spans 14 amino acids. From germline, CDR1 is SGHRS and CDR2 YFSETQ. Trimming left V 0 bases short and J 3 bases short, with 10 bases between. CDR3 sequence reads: CASSLEGTNYEQYF. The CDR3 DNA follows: TGCGCCAGCAGCTTGGAGGGGACGAACTACGAGCAGTACTTC.

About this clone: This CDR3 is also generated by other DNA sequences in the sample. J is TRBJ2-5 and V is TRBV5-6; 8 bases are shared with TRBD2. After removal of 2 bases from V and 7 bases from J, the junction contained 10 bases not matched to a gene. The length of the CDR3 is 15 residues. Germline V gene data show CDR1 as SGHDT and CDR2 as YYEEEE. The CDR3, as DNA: TGTGCCAGCAGCTTCCAAGGACTAGCTGTGGCGACCCAGTACTTC. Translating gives CASSFQGLAVATQYF.

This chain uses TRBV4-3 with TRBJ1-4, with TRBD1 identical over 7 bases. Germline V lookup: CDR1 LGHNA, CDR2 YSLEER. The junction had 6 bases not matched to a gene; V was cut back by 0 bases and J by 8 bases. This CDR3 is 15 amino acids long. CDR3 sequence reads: CASSQESRGFEKLFF. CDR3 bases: TGCGCCAGCAGCCAAGAATCCAGGGGGTTCGAAAAACTGTTTTTT.

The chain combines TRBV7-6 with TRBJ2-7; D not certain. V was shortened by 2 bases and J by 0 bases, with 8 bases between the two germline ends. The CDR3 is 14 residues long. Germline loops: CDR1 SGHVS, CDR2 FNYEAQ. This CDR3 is CASSLRVSSYEQYF. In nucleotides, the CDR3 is TGTGCCAGCAGCTTAAGGGTCAGCTCCTACGAGCAGTACTTC.

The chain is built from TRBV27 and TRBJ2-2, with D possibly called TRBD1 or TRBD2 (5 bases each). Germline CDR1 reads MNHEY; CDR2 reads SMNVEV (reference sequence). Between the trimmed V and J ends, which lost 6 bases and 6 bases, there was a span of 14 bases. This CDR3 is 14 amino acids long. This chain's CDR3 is CASSWDLWSGELFF. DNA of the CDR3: TGTGCCAGCAGCTGGGACCTCTGGTCCGGGGAGCTGTTTTTT.

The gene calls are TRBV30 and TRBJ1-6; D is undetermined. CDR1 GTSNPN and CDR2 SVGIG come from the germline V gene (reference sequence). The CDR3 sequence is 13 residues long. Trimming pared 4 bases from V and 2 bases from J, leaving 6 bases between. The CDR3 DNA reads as TGTGCCTGGACAAGTGCCTATAATTCACCCCTCCACTTT. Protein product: CAWTSAYNSPLHF.

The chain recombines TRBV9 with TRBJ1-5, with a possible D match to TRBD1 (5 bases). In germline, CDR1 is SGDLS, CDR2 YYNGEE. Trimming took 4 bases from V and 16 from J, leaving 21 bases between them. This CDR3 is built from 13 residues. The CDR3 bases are TGTGCCAGCAGCTCCATACCGGGGCCCCGAGAACATTTT. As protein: CASSSIPGPREHF.

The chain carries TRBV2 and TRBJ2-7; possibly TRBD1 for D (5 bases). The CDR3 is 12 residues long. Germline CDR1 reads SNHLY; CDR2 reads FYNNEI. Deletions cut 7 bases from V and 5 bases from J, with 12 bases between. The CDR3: CASIQGSNEQYF. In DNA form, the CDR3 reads TGTGCCAGCATCCAGGGATCCAACGAGCAGTACTTC.

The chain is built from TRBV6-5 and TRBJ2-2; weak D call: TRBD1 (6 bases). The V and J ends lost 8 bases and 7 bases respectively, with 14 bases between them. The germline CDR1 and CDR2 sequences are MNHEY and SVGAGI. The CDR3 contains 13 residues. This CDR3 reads CASGRGDIGELFF. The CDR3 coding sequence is TGTGCCAGCGGACGAGGGGACATCGGGGAGCTGTTTTTT.

CDR3 protein: CASSMGAGGPYEQFF. In DNA form, the CDR3 reads TGTGCCAGTAGTATGGGAGCGGGAGGGCCCTATGAGCAGTTCTTC. The rearrangement links TRBV19 to TRBJ2-1; 10 nucleotides match TRBD2. Germline V gene sequence: CDR1 LNHDA, CDR2 SQIVND (reference sequence). The CDR3 has 15 amino acids. The V segment lost 3 bases and the J segment 8 bases; nucleotides outside the gene matches: 7.

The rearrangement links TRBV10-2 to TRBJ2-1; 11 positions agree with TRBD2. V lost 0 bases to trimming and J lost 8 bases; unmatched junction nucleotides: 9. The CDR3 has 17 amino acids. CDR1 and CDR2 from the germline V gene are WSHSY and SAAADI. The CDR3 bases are TGCGCCAGCAGTGAGTCCGGGACTAGCGGCCGTATAGATGAGCAGTTCTTC. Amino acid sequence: CASSESGTSGRIDEQFF.

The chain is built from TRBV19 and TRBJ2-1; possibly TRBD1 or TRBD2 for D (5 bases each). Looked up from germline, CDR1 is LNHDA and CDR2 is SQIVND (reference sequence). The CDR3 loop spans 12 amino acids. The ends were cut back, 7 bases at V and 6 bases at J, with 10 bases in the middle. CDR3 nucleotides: TGTGCCAGTAATGGGGCGGGCAATGAGCAGTTCTTC. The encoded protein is CASNGAGNEQFF.

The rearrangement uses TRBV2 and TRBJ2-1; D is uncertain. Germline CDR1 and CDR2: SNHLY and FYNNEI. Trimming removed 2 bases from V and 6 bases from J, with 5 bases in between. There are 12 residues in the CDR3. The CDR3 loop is CASSELTNEQFF. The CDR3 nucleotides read TGTGCCAGCAGTGAATTAACCAATGAGCAGTTCTTC.

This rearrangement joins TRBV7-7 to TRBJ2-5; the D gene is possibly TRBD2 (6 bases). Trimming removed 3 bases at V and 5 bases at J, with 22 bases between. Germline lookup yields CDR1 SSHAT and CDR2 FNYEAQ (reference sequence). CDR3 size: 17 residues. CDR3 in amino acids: CASSFGPGTGSWETQYF. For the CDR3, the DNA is TGTGCCAGCAGCTTTGGCCCCGGGACTGGCTCGTGGGAGACCCAGTACTTC.

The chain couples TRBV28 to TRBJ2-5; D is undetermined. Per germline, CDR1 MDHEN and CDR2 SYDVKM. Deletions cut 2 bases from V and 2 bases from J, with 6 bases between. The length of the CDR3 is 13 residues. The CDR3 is CASSLNLQETQYF. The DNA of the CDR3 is TGTGCCAGCAGTTTAAACCTACAAGAGACCCAGTACTTC. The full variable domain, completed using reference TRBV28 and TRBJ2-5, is DVKVTQSSRYLVKRTGEKVFLECVQDMDHENMFWYRQDPGLGLRLIYFSYDVKMKEKGDIPEGYSVSREKKERFSLILESASTNQTSMYLCASSLNLQETQYFGPGTRLLVL.

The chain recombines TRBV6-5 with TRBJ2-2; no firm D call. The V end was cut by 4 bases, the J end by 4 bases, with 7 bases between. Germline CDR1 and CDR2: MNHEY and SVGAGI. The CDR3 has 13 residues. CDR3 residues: CASSSVLTGELFF. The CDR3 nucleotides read TGTGCCAGCAGTTCGGTGCTCACCGGGGAGCTGTTTTTT.

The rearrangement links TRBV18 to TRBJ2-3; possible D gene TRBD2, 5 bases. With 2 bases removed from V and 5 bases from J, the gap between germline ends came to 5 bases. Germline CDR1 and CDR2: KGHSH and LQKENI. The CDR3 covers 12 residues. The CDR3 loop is CASSPGLDTQYF. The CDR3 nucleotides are TGTGCCAGCTCACCAGGACTAGATACGCAGTATTTT.

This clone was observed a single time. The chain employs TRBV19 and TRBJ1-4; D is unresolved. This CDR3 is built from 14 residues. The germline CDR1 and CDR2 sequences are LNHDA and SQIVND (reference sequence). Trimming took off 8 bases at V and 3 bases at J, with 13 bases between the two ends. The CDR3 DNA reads TGTGCCAGTTCCGTTCGCGGGTCTAATGAAAAACTGTTTTTT. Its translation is CASSVRGSNEKLFF.